Listed below are T cell receptor beta chains from one sample, sequenced in a study of blood T cell repertoires in COVID-19. Sequencing used immunoSEQ multiplex PCR; TCRdb keeps in-frame clones, though not all of them. The sample includes 350,000 to 550,000 clones, over 75% of them seen just once. Source material: PBMCs or T cells enriched from blood (not recorded which). These receptors all come from a man under 40 who had recovered from COVID-19. The CDR3 runs from the conserved cysteine through the conserved F or W. D genes are given only for firm matches. Clone size is given for some rows only: seen once, a few or many times, or a class if the clone is expanded.

clone size	V gene	J gene	D gene	CDR3 protein	CDR3 DNA
.	TRBV6-5	TRBJ2-1	TRBD1	CASSYTEGQIYNEQFF	TGTGCCAGCAGTTATACAGAGGGACAGATCTACAATGAGCAGTTCTTC
.	TRBV4-2	TRBJ1-3	TRBD1	CASSQDFGTGPGNTIYF	TGTGCCAGCAGCCAAGATTTCGGGACAGGGCCTGGAAACACCATATATTTT
.	TRBV19	TRBJ2-5	.	CASRRGTLGETQYF	TGTGCCAGCCGTAGAGGAACCCTCGGGGAGACCCAGTACTTC
.	TRBV7-2	TRBJ1-5	TRBD1	CASSHGTDNQPQHF	TGTGCCAGCAGCCACGGGACAGACAATCAGCCCCAGCATTTT
.	TRBV6-1	TRBJ2-2	TRBD2	CASREVASGRRGWELFF	TGTGCCAGCAGGGAAGTGGCTAGCGGGAGGAGAGGATGGGAGCTGTTTTTT
.	TRBV10-3	TRBJ1-5	.	CAITRETNQPQHF	TGTGCCATCACTCGGGAGACCAATCAGCCCCAGCATTTT
.	TRBV29-1	TRBJ2-5	.	CSVSQGGGWTQYF	TGCAGCGTTTCACAGGGGGGAGGGTGGACCCAGTACTTC
.	TRBV6-5	TRBJ1-5	.	CASSFSWEAGQPQHF	TGTGCCAGCAGTTTCTCCTGGGAGGCGGGTCAGCCCCAGCATTTT
.	TRBV9	TRBJ2-3	TRBD2	CASSVGGSGNLDTQYF	TGTGCCAGCAGCGTAGGAGGTAGCGGGAATCTCGATACGCAGTATTTT
.	TRBV28	TRBJ1-3	TRBD1	CASSGGTGAGNTIYF	TGTGCCAGCAGTGGGGGGACAGGGGCTGGAAACACCATATATTTT
.	TRBV5-8	TRBJ2-2	TRBD2	CASSPAGTSVYFGELFF	TGTGCCAGCAGCCCAGCGGGGACTAGCGTTTACTTCGGGGAGCTGTTTTTT
once	TRBV5-1	TRBJ2-7	TRBD1	CASSSGQGNPYEQYF	TGCGCCAGCAGCTCCGGACAGGGTAACCCCTACGAGCAGTACTTC
once	TRBV2	TRBJ2-1	.	CASSLLLASRGEQFF	TGTGCCAGCAGCCTTCTCTTAGCATCCCGGGGTGAGCAGTTCTTC
.	TRBV5-1	TRBJ2-7	TRBD1	CASSTGQSAYEQYF	TGCGCCAGCAGCACGGGACAGTCTGCCTACGAGCAGTACTTC
many	TRBV19	TRBJ1-4	.	CASSAPRKQGGEKLFF	TGTGCCAGTAGCGCCCCAAGAAAACAAGGAGGCGAAAAACTGTTTTTT
.	TRBV27	TRBJ1-5	TRBD1	CASSQGAYQPQHF	TGTGCCAGCAGTCAGGGGGCCTATCAGCCCCAGCATTTT